Described below is a single T cell receptor beta chain sequence and its context. Repertoires were generated with immunoSEQ multiplex PCR, while TCRdb's copy carries only in-frame clones and drops some. The sample has some 71,000 clones; around 97% are singletons. The data belong to a study of technical replicates of blood from four donors. The sequencing input was T cells isolated from PBMCs. The origin of this receptor is a human donor in good health.

CDR3 sequence reads: CASSLGAGDSIYEQYF. The CDR3 region has the DNA TGTGCCAGCAGCTTGGGGGCCGGTGATAGTATCTACGAGCAGTACTTC. This chain uses TRBV5-4 with TRBJ2-7; D gene unclear. CDR1 is SGHNT and CDR2 is YYREEE in the germline V gene (reference sequence). This CDR3 spans 16 amino acids. Trimming shortened V by 0 bases and J by 3 bases, and 16 bases separated the two germline ends.